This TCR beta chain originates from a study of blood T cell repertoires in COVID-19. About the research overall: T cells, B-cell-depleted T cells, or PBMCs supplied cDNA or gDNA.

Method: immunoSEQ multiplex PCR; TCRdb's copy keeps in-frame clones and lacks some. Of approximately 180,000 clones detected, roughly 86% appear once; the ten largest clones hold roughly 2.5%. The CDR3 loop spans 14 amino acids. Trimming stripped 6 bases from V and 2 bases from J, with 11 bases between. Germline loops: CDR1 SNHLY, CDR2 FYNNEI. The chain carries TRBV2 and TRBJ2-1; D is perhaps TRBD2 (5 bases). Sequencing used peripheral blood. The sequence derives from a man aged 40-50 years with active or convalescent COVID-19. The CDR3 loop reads CASSPAATYNEQFF. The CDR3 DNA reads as TGTGCCAGCAGCCCAGCGGCGACCTACAATGAGCAGTTCTTC.